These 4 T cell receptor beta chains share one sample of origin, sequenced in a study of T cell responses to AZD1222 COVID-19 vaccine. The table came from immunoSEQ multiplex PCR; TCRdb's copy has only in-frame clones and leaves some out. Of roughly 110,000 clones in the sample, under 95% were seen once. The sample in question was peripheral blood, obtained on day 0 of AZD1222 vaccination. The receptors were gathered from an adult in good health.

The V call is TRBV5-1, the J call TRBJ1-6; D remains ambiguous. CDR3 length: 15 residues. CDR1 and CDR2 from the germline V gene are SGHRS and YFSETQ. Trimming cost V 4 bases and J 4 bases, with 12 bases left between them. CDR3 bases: TGCGCCAGCAGCGCTGGACTGCTTTATAATTCACCCCTCCACTTT. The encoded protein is CASSAGLLYNSPLHF.

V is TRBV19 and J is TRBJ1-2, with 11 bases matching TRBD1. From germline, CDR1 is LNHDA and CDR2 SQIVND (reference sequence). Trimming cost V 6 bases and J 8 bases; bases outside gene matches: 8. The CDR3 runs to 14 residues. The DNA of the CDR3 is TGTGCCAGTAGAAATCCGGGACAGGGGGAAGGCTACACCTTC. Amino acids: CASRNPGQGEGYTF.

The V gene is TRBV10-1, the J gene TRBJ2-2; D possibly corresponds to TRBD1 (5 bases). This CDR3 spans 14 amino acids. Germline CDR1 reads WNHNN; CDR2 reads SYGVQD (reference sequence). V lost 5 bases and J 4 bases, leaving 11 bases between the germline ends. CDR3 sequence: CASSPPGCTGELFF. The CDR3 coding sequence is TGCGCCAGCAGTCCCCCAGGGTGCACCGGGGAGCTGTTTTTT.

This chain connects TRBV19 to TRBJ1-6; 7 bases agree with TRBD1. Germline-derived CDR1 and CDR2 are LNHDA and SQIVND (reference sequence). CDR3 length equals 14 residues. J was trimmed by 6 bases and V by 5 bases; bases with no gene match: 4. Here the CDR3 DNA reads TGTGCCAGTAGTGCCGGGACAGCTAATTCACCCCTCCACTTT. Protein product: CASSAGTANSPLHF.